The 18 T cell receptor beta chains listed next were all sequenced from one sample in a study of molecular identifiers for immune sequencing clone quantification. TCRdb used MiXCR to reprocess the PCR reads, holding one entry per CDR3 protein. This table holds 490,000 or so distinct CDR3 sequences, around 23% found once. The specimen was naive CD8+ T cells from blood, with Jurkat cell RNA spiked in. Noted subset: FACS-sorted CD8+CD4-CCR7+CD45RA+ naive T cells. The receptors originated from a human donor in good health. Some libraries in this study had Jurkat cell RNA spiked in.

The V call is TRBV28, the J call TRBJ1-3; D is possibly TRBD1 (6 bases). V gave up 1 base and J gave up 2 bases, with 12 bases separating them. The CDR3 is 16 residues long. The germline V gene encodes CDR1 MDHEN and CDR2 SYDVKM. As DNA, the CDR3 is TGTGCCAGCAGTTTATTTAGCAGGGGAGCTGGAAACACCATATATTTT. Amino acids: CASSLFSRGAGNTIYF.

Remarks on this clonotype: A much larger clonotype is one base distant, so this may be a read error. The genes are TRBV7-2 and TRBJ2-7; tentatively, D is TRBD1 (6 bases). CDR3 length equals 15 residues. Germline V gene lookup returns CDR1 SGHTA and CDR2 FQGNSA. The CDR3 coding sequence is TGTGCCAGCAGCTTAGCCCGGGACAACTCCTACGAGCGGTACTTC. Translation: CASSLARDNSYERYF.

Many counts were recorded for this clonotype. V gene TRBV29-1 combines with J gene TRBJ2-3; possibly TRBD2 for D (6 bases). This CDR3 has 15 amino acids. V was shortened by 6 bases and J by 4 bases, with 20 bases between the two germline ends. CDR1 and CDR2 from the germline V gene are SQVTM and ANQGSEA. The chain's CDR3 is CSVSRPGWEADTQYF. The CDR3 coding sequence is TGCAGCGTCTCGAGGCCAGGGTGGGAGGCAGATACGCAGTATTTT.

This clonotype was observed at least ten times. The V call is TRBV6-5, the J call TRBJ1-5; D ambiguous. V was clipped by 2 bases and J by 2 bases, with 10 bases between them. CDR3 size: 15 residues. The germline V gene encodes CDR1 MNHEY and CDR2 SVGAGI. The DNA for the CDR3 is TGTGCCAGCAGTTACAGTGGTTATGGCAATCAGCCCCAGCATTTT. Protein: CASSYSGYGNQPQHF.

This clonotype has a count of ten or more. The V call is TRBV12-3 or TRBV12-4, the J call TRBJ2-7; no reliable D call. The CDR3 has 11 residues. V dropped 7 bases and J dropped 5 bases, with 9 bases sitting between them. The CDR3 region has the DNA TGTGCCAGCACCCAATCGGACGAGCAGTACTTC. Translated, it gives CASTQSDEQYF.

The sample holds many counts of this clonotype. CDR3 nucleotide sequence: TGCGCCAGCAGACCGACCTTATCCTCCTACAATGAGCAGTTCTTC. Protein product: CASRPTLSSYNEQFF. This chain joins TRBV5-1 and TRBJ2-1; D unresolved. This CDR3 is built from 15 residues. V was shortened by 5 bases and J by 0 bases, with 12 bases between the two germline ends. Germline V gives CDR1 SGHRS, CDR2 YFSETQ.

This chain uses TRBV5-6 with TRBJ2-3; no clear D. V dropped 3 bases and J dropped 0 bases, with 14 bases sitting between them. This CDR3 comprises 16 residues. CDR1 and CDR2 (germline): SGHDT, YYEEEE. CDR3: CASSSNMRSSTDTQYF. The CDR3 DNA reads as TGTGCCAGCAGCTCCAACATGCGATCTAGCACAGATACGCAGTATTTT.

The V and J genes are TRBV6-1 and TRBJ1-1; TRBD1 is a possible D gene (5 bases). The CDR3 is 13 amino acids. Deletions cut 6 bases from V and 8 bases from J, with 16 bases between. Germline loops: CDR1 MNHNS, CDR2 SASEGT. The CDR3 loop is CASSPRDGLEAFF. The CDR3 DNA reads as TGTGCCAGCAGCCCCCGGGACGGCCTAGAAGCTTTCTTT.

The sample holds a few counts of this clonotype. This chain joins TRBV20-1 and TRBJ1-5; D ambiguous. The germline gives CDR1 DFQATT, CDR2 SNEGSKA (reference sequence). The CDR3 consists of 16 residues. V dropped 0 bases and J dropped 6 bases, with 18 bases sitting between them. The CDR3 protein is CSARDFFEANGQPQHF. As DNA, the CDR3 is TGCAGTGCTAGAGATTTTTTCGAGGCGAACGGTCAGCCCCAGCATTTT.

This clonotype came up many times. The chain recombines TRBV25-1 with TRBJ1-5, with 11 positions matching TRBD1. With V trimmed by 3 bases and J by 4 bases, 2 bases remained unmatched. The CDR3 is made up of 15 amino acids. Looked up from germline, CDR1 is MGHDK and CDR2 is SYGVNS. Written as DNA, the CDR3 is TGTGCCAGCAGTGACGGGACAGGGGGAAATCAGCCCCAGCATTTT. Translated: CASSDGTGGNQPQHF.

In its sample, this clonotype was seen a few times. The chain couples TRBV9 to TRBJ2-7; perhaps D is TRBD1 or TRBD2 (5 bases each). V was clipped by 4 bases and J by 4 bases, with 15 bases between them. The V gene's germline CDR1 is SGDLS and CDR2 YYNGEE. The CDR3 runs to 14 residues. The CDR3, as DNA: TGTGCCAGCAGCTCAGGGACCGCCCTATACGAGCAGTACTTC. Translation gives CASSSGTALYEQYF.

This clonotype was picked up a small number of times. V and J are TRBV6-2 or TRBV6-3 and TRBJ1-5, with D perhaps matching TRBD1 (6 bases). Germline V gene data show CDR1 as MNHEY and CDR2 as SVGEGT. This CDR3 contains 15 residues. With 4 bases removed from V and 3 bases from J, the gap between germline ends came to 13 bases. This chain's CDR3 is CASSFPGQYNQPQHF. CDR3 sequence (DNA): TGTGCCAGCAGTTTCCCGGGACAATACAATCAGCCCCAGCATTTT.

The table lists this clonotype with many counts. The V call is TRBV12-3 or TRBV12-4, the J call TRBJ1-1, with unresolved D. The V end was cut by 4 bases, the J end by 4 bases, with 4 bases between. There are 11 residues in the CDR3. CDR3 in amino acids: CASSWSTEAFF. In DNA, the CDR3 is TGTGCCAGCAGTTGGAGCACTGAAGCTTTCTTT.

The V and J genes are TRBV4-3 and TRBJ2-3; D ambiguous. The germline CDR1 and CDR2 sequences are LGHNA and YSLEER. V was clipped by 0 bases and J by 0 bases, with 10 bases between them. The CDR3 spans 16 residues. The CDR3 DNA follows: TGCGCCAGCAGCCAAGATTCGAGCTTGAGCACAGATACGCAGTATTTT. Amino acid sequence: CASSQDSSLSTDTQYF.

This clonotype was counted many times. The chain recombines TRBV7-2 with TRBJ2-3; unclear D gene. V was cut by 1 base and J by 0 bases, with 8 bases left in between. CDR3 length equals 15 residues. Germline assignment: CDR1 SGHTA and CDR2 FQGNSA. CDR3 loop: CASSLVSVSTDTQYF. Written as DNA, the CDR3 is TGTGCCAGCAGCTTAGTTTCCGTTAGCACAGATACGCAGTATTTT.

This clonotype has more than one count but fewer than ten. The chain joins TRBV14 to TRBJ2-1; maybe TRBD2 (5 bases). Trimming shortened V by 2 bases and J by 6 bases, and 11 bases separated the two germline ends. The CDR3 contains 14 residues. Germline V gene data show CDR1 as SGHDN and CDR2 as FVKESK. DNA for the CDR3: TGTGCCAGCAGCCAACTGGGAGCTCCCAATGAGCAGTTCTTC. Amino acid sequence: CASSQLGAPNEQFF.

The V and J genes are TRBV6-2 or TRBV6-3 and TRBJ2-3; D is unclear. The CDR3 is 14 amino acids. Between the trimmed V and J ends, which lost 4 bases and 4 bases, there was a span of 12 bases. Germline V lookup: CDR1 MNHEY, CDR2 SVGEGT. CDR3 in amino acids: CASSWEPPADTQYF. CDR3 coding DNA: TGTGCCAGCAGTTGGGAACCTCCTGCAGATACGCAGTATTTT.

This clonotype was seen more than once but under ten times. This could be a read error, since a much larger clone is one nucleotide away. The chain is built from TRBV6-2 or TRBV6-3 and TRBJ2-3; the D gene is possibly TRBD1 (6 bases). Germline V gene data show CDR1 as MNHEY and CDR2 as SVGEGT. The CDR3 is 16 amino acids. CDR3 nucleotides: TGTGCCAGCAGTCTAGGAACCTCAGGGGCCACAGATACGCAGTGTTTT. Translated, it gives CASSLGTSGATDTQCF.